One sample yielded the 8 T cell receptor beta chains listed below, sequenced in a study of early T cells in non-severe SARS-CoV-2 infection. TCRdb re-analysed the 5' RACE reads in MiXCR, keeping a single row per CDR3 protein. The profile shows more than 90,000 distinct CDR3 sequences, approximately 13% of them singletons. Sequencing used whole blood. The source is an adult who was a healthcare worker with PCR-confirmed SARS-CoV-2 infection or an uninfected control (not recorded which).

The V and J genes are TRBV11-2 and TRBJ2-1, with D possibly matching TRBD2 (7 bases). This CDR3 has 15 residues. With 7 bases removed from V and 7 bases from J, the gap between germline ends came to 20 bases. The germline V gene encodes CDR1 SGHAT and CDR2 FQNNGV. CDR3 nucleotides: TGTGCCAGCACCGGGGGGCAGGGTCCGGGGAATGAGCAGTTCTTC. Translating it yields CASTGGQGPGNEQFF.

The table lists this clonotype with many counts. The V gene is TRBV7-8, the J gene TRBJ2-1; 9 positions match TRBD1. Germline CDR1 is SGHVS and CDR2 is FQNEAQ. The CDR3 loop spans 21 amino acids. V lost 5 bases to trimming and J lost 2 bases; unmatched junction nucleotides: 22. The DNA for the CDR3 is TGTGCCAGCAGCCGCACCGGGACAGGGAGTTGGGAGGGGGACCCCTACAATGAGCAGTTCTTC. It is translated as CASSRTGTGSWEGDPYNEQFF. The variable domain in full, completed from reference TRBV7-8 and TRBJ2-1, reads GAGVSQSPRYKVAKRGQDVALRCDPISGHVSLFWYQQALGQGPEFLTYFQNEAQLDKSGLPSDRFFAERPEGSVSTLKIQRTQQEDSAVYLCASSRTGTGSWEGDPYNEQFFGPGTRLTVL.

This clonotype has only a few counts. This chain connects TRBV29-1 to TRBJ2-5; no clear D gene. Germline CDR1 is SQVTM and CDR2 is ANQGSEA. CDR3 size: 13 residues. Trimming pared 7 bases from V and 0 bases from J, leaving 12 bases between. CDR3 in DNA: TGCAGCGCTGGTTCCTTCAACCAAGAGACCCAGTACTTC. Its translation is CSAGSFNQETQYF.

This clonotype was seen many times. The CDR3 reads CASKTGLGGSGELFF. The CDR3 DNA reads TGTGCCAGCAAAACAGGGCTCGGAGGGAGCGGGGAGCTGTTTTTT. This chain joins TRBV28 and TRBJ2-2; D may be TRBD1 or TRBD2 (6 bases each). CDR1 MDHEN and CDR2 SYDVKM come from the germline V gene. The CDR3 is 15 amino acids. V dropped 7 bases and J dropped 7 bases, with 19 bases sitting between them.

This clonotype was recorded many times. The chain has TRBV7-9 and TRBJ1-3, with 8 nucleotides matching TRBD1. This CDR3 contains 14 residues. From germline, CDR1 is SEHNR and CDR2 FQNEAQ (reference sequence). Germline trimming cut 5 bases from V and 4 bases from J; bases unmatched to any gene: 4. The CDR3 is CASSTGTGGNTIYF. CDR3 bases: TGTGCCAGCAGCACCGGGACAGGCGGAAACACCATATATTTT.

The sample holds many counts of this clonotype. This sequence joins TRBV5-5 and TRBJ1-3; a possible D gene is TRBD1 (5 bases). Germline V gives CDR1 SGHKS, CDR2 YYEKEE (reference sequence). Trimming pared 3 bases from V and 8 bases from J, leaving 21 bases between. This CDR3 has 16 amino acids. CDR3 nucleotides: TGTGCCAGCAGCTCCGCGCCCCAGGGTCGCGGAGACACCATATATTTT. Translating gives CASSSAPQGRGDTIYF. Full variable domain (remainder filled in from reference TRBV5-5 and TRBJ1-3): DAGVTQSPTHLIKTRGQQVTLRCSPISGHKSVSWYQQVLGQGPQFIFQYYEKEERGRGNFPDRFSARQFPNYSSELNVNALLLGDSALYLCASSSAPQGRGDTIYFGEGSWLTVV.

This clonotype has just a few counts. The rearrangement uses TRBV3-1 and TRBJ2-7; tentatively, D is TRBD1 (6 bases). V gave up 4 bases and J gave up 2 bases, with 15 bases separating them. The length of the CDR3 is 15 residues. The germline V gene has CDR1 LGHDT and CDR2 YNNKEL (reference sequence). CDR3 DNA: TGTGCCAGCAGCCGATCTCCGACAGGCACCTACGAGCAGTACTTC. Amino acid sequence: CASSRSPTGTYEQYF.

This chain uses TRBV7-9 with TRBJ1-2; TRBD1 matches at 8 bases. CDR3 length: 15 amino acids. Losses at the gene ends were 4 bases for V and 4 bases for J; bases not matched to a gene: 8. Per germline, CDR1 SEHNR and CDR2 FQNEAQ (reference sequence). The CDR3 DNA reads TGTGCCAGCAGCTCGGCAGGGGGCGCAAGCTATGGCTACACCTTC. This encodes CASSSAGGASYGYTF.